This TCR beta chain was retrieved from a study of shared clonotypes between healthy human individuals. Germline V lookup: CDR1 SGHRS, CDR2 YFSETQ. With 7 bases clipped from V and 1 base from J, the junction kept 15 bases outside the gene matches. This CDR3 is built from 17 residues. Sequenced by immunoSEQ multiplex PCR; TCRdb stores in-frame clones only, minus some. The sample lists roughly 520,000 clones; around 96% were seen once. The chain recombines TRBV5-1 with TRBJ2-7, with 9 bases matching TRBD2. The sample taken for sequencing was naive CD4+ T cells sorted from blood. The subset: CD45RA+ positively selected. The clonotype comes from a woman in her twenties or thirties in good health. The CDR3 here is CASQQRGDSGSSYEQYF. CDR3 bases: TGCGCCAGCCAGCAACGGGGGGATAGCGGGAGTTCCTACGAGCAGTACTTC.